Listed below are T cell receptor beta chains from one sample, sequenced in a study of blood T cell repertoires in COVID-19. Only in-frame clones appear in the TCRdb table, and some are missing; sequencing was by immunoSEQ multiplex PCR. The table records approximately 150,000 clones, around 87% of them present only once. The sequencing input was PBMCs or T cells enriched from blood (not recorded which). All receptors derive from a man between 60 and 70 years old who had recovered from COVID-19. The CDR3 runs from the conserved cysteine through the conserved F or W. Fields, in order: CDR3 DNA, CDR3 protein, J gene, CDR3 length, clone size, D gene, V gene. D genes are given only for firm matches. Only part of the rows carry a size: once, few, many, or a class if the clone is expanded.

TGTGCCATCAGAAGGGGGCTTACCGGGGAGCTGTTTTTT CAIRRGLTGELFF TRBJ2-2 13 few TRBD1 TRBV10-3
TGTGCCAGCAGCCGAAACCCACTAGCGGGAGGGGCCTACGAGCAGTACTTC CASSRNPLAGGAYEQYF TRBJ2-7 17 once TRBD2 TRBV3-1/TRBV3-2
TGCGCCAGCAGCTTATCAACAGATCAGCCCCAGCATTTT CASSLSTDQPQHF TRBJ1-5 13 . . TRBV5-1
TGTGCCAGCAGTTTCGGGACAGCCAATGGCTACACCTTC CASSFGTANGYTF TRBJ1-2 13 . TRBD1 TRBV12-3/TRBV12-4
TGTGCCAGCAGTTTACTGGAGAATGAGCAGTTCTTC CASSLLENEQFF TRBJ2-1 12 once . TRBV28
TGTGCCAGCAGCCCCCGCCCAGCAGGGGCGGATTCACCCCTCCACTTT CASSPRPAGADSPLHF TRBJ1-6 16 . . TRBV7-3
TGTGCCAGCAGCTTAGACACATTCTCAGATACGCAGTATTTT CASSLDTFSDTQYF TRBJ2-3 14 . . TRBV7-3
TGTGCCAGCAGCGATACTAGCGGGGTCTACAATGAGCAGTTCTTC CASSDTSGVYNEQFF TRBJ2-1 15 . TRBD2 TRBV5-6
TGTGCCAGCAGCGATAGCGGGAGCCGGGCAGATACGCAGTATTTT CASSDSGSRADTQYF TRBJ2-3 15 once TRBD2 TRBV7-6
TGTGCCAGCAGTGAAGCGCGGCTAGCGGGGGGAGACTTC CASSEARLAGGDF TRBJ2-5 13 . TRBD2 TRBV2
TGCGCCACCCAAGGGTGGACTAGTGGGGAGCTGTTTTTT CATQGWTSGELFF TRBJ2-2 13 . TRBD2 TRBV10-2